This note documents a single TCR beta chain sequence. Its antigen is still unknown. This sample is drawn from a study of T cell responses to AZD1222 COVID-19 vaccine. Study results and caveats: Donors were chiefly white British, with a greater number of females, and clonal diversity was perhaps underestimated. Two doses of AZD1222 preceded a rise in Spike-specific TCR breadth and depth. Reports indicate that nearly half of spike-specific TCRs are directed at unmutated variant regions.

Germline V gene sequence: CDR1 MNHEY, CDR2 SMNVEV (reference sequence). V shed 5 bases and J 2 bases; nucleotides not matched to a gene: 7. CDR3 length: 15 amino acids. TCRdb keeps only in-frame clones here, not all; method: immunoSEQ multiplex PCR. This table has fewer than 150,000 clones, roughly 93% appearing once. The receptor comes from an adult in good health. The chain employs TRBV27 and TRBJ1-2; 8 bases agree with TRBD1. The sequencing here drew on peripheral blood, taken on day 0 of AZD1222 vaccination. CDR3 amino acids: CASSRDRSLNYGYTF. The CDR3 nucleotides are TGTGCCAGCAGTCGGGACAGGTCCCTAAACTATGGCTACACCTTC.